The count of the clone carrying this TCR beta chain is one. What it binds is not known. The data were obtained in a study of cytomegalovirus exposure and HLA in healthy donors. Study-wide results and caveats: Excluded were some V segments that proved indistinguishable, including TRBV6-2 and TRBV6-3.

In the PCR, 60 Vbeta and 13 Jbeta primers were used. TCRdb keeps only in-frame clones here, not all; method: immunoSEQ multiplex PCR. The table shows about 130,000 clones, with roughly 72% occurring only once. The CDR3 is made up of 13 amino acids. Germline V CDR1 and CDR2: SEHNR, FQNEAQ (reference sequence). V lost 3 bases and J 4 bases, leaving 9 bases between the germline ends. The sequencing sample was made of PBMCs. This TCR derives from a male donor in good health and CMV-seronegative. The rearrangement joins TRBV7-9 to TRBJ1-1; D may be TRBD1 (5 bases). The CDR3 bases are TGTGCCAGCAGCTTGCTCCAGGGCACTGAAGCTTTCTTT. Residues: CASSLLQGTEAFF.